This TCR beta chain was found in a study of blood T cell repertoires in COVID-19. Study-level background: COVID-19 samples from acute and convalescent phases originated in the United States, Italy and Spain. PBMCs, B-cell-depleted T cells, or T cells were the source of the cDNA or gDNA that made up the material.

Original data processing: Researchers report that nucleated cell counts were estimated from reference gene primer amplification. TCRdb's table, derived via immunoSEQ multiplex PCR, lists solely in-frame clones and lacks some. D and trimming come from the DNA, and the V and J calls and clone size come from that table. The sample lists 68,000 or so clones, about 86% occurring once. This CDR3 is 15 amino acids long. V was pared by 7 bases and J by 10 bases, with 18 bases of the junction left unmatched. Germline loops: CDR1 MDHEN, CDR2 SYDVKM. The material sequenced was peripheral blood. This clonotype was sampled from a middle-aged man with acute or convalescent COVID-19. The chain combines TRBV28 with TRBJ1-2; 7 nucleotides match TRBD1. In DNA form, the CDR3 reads TGTGCCAGCACCTTAAATACGGGACAGACGTCCGTCTACACCTTC. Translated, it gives CASTLNTGQTSVYTF.